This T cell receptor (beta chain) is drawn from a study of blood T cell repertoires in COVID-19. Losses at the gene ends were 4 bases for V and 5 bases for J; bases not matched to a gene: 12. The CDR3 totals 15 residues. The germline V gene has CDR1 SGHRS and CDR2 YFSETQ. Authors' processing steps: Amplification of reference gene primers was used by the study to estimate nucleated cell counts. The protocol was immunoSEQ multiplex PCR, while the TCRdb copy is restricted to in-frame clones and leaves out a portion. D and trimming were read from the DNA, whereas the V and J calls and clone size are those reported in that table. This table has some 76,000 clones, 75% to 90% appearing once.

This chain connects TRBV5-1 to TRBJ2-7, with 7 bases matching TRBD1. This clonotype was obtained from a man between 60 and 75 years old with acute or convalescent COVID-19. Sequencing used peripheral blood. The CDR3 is CASSPTQTGIDEQYF. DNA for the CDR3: TGCGCCAGCAGCCCCACCCAGACAGGGATTGACGAGCAGTACTTC. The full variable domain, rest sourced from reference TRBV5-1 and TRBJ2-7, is KAGVTQTPRYLIKTRGQQVTLSCSPISGHRSVSWYQQTPGQGLQFLFEYFSETQRNKGNFPGRFSGRQFSNSRSEMNVSTLELGDSALYLCASSPTQTGIDEQYFGPGTRLTVT.